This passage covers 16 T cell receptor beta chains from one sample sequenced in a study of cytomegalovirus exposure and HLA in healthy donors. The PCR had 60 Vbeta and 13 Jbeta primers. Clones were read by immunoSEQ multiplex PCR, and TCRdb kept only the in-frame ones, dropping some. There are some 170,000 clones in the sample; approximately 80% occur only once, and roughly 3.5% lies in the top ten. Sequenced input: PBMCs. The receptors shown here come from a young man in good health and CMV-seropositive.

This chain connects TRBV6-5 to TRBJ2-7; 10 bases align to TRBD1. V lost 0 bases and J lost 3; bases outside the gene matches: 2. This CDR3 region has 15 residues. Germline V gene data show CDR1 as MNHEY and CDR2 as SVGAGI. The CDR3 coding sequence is TGTGCCAGCAGTTACTCATGGACAGGGGGCTACGAGCAGTACTTC. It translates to CASSYSWTGGYEQYF.

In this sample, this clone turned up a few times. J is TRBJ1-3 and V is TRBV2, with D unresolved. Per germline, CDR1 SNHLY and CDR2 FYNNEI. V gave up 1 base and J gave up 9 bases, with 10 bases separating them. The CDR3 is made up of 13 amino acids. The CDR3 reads CASSEGSGRTIYF. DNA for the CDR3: TGTGCCAGCAGTGAAGGGTCGGGTCGCACCATATATTTT. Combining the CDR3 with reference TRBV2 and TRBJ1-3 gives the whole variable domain EPEVTQTPSHQVTQMGQEVILRCVPISNHLYFYWYRQILGQKVEFLVSFYNNEISEKSEIFDDQFSVERPDGSNFTLKIRSTKLEDSAMYFCASSEGSGRTIYFGEGSWLTVV.

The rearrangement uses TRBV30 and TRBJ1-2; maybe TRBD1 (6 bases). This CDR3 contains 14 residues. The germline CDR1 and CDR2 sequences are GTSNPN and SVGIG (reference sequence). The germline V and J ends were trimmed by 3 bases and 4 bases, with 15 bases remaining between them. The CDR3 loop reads CAWSDLGGFYGYTF. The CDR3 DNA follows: TGTGCCTGGAGCGACTTAGGGGGATTCTATGGCTACACCTTC.

For the CDR3, the DNA is TGTGCCAGCAGTTTATCCGGCGGATTTACCTACGAGCAGTACTTC. Amino acids: CASSLSGGFTYEQYF. The rearrangement joins TRBV27 to TRBJ2-7; unclear D gene. Germline V gives CDR1 MNHEY, CDR2 SMNVEV (reference sequence). V was clipped by 0 bases and J by 2 bases, with 11 bases between them. This CDR3 has 15 amino acids.

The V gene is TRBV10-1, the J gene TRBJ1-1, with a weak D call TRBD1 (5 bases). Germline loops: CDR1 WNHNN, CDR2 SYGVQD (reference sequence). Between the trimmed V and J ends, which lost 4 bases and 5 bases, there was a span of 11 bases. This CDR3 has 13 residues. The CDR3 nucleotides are TGCGCCAGCAGTGGCAGGGCCGGGACTGAAGCTTTCTTT. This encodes CASSGRAGTEAFF.

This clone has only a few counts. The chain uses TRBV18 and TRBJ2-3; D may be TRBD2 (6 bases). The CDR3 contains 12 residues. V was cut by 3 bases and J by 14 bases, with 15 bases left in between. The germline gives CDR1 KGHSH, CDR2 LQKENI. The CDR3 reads CASSPRDSRGYF. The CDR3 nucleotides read TGTGCCAGCTCACCCCGGGACTCGCGAGGGTATTTT.

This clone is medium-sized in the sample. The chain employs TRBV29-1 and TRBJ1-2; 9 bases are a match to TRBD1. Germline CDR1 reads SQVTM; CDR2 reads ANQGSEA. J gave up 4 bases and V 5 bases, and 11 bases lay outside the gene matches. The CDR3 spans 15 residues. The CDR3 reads CSVKQQGATSYGYTF. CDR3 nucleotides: TGCAGCGTTAAACAACAGGGGGCGACTTCCTATGGCTACACCTTC.

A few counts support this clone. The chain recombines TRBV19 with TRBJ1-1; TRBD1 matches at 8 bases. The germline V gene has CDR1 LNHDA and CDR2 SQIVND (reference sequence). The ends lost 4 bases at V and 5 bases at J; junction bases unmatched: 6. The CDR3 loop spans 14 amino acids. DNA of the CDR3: TGTGCCAGTAGTACAGGGGGCCGGGGAACTGAAGCTTTCTTT. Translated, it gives CASSTGGRGTEAFF.

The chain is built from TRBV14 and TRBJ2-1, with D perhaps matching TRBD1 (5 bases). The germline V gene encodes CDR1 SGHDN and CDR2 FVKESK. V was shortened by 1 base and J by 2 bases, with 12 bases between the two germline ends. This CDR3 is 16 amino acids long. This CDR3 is CASSQAAGRPYNEQFF. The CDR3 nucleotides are TGTGCCAGCAGCCAAGCTGCAGGGCGTCCCTACAATGAGCAGTTCTTC. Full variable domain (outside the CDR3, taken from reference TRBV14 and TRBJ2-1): EAGVTQFPSHSVIEKGQTVTLRCDPISGHDNLYWYRRVMGKEIKFLLHFVKESKQDESGMPNNRFLAERTGGTYSTLKVQPAELEDSGVYFCASSQAAGRPYNEQFFGPGTRLTVL.

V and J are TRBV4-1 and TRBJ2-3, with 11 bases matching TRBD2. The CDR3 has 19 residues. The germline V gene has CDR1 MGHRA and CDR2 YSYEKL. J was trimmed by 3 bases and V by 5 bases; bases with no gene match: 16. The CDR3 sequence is CASSKTPSGGLKTTDTQYF. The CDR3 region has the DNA TGCGCCAGCAGCAAAACGCCTAGCGGGGGGCTGAAAACGACAGATACGCAGTATTTT.

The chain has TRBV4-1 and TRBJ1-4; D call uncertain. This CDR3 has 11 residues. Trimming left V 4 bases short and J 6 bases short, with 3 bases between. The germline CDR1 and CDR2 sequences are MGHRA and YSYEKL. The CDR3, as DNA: TGCGCCAGCAGCCCGGATGAAAAACTGTTTTTT. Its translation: CASSPDEKLFF.

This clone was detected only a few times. The CDR3 DNA follows: TGTGCCAGCAGCTTCGGGACAGACGATGAAAAACTGTTTTTT. It encodes CASSFGTDDEKLFF. The chain couples TRBV7-6 to TRBJ1-4, with 7 bases that match TRBD1. The J segment lost 6 bases and the V segment lost 3 bases, leaving 4 bases of the junction unmatched. The CDR3 contains 14 residues. CDR1 and CDR2 from the germline V gene are SGHVS and FNYEAQ.

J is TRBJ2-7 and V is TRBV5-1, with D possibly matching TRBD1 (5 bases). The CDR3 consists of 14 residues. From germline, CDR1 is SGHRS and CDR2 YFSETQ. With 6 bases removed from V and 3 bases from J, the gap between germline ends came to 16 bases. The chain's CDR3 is CASKGHGASYEQYF. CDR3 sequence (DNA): TGCGCCAGCAAGGGGCATGGGGCCAGCTACGAGCAGTACTTC.

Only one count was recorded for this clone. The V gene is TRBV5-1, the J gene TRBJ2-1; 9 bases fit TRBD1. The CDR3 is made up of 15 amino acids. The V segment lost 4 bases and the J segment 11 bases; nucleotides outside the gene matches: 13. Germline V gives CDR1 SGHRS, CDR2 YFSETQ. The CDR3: CASSALTGTGYQQFF. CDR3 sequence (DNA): TGCGCCAGCAGCGCCCTAACCGGGACAGGGTACCAGCAGTTCTTC.

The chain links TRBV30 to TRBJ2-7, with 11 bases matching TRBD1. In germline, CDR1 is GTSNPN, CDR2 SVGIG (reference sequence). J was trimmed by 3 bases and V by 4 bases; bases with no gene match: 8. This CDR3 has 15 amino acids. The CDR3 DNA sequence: TGTGCCTGGATCCGGACAGGGGGCGCGGTCTACGAGCAGTACTTC. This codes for CAWIRTGGAVYEQYF.

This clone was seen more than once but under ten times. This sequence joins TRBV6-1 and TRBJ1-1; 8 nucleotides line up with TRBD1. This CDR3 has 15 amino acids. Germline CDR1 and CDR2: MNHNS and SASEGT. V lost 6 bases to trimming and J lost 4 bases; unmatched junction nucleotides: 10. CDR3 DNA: TGTGCCAGCAGCACGACAGGGGCGAAGGCCACTGAAGCTTTCTTT. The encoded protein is CASSTTGAKATEAFF.